A single T cell receptor beta chain is shown here with its context. Either two negative PCRs, clearance, or symptom resolution qualified Cohort 3 donors as recovered. This entry belongs to a study of blood T cell repertoires in COVID-19. Germline V gives CDR1 MNHEY, CDR2 SVGEGT. CDR3 length: 15 residues. The V segment lost 2 bases and the J segment 3 bases; nucleotides outside the gene matches: 4. Measured with immunoSEQ multiplex PCR; TCRdb has only the in-frame clones, and not every one. This sample has roughly 250,000 clones, with 86% found just once. The origin of this receptor is a woman between 50 and 59 years old who had recovered from COVID-19. The sample consisted of PBMCs or T cells enriched from blood (not recorded which). The rearrangement links TRBV6-2 or TRBV6-3 to TRBJ1-5; 7 bases are a match to TRBD1. The CDR3 nucleotides read TGTGCCAGCAGTTACCCAGGGACAGACAATCAGCCCCAGCATTTT. Protein sequence: CASSYPGTDNQPQHF.